One sample yielded the 10 T cell receptor beta chains listed below, sequenced in a study of blood T cell repertoires in COVID-19. This table comes from immunoSEQ multiplex PCR, and its TCRdb copy is limited to in-frame clones, with some not included. The sample includes over 250,000 clones, about 80% of them seen just once. Sequenced material: peripheral blood. Receptor source: a woman older than 75 with acute or convalescent COVID-19.

This chain joins TRBV19 and TRBJ1-5; no clear D gene. V lost 3 bases and J lost 0, with 12 bases in between. This CDR3 is built from 16 residues. Germline CDR1 is LNHDA and CDR2 is SQIVND (reference sequence). CDR3 amino acids: CASSIITPYSNQPQHF. CDR3 coding DNA: TGTGCCAGTAGTATTATCACACCGTATAGCAATCAGCCCCAGCATTTT. Variable domain in full (rest from reference TRBV19 and TRBJ1-5): DGGITQSPKYLFRKEGQNVTLSCEQNLNHDAMYWYRQDPGQGLRLIYYSQIVNDFQKGDIAEGYSVSREKKESFPLTVTSAQKNPTAFYLCASSIITPYSNQPQHFGDGTRLSIL.

V is TRBV10-3 and J is TRBJ2-7; 7 bases fit TRBD2. The germline CDR1 and CDR2 sequences are ENHRY and SYGVKD. With V trimmed by 5 bases and J by 5 bases, 9 bases remained unmatched. CDR3 length: 14 residues. The CDR3 spells CAISRTGGKDEQYF. The CDR3 nucleotides read TGTGCCATCAGTCGGACGGGAGGTAAGGACGAGCAGTACTTC.

The V and J genes are TRBV3-1 (or the pseudogene TRBV3-2) and TRBJ1-3, with 9 positions matching TRBD1. Losses at the gene ends were 4 bases for V and 4 bases for J; bases not matched to a gene: 5. The length of the CDR3 is 15 residues. Germline CDR1 reads LGHDT; CDR2 reads YNNKEL (reference sequence). The CDR3 bases are TGTGCCAGCAGCCTGGGACAGGGCCAAGGAAACACCATATATTTT. Encoded protein: CASSLGQGQGNTIYF.

The chain carries TRBV5-1 and TRBJ1-2; the match to TRBD1 covers 7 bases. Per the germline V gene, CDR1 is SGHRS and CDR2 is YFSETQ. Trimming removed 7 bases from V and 4 bases from J; junction bases left unmatched: 7. The CDR3 runs to 13 residues. The CDR3: CASARQGIYGYTF. The CDR3 DNA follows: TGCGCCAGCGCGAGACAGGGAATCTATGGCTACACCTTC.

The rearrangement links TRBV19 to TRBJ2-3, with TRBD2 identical over 15 bases. The V gene's germline CDR1 is LNHDA and CDR2 SQIVND (reference sequence). This CDR3 comprises 19 residues. Trimming at V came to 10 bases and at J to 4 bases, leaving 18 bases not matched to a gene. The CDR3 sequence is CATHPEGLAGGRGADTQYF. CDR3 sequence (DNA): TGTGCCACTCACCCTGAGGGACTAGCGGGAGGTCGGGGCGCAGATACGCAGTATTTT.

This chain uses TRBV5-1 with TRBJ2-3; TRBD2 matches 8 bases. Germline CDR1 is SGHRS and CDR2 is YFSETQ. Unmatched junction bases numbered 8, after V lost 0 bases and J lost 5 bases. CDR3 length: 16 residues. This CDR3 reads CASSLALSGGKDTQYF. DNA of the CDR3: TGCGCCAGCAGCTTGGCCTTGTCGGGGGGGAAAGATACGCAGTATTTT.

This chain links TRBV7-2 with TRBJ2-2, with 8 bases fitting TRBD2. The CDR3 has 15 residues. Germline loops: CDR1 SGHTA, CDR2 FQGNSA. Trimming removed 1 base from V and 5 bases from J; junction bases left unmatched: 3. CDR3 in DNA: TGTGCCAGCAGCTTAGTACGGGGGGGGACCGGGGAGCTGTTTTTT. It encodes CASSLVRGGTGELFF.

The chain combines TRBV15 with TRBJ1-5; no clear D gene. Between the trimmed V and J ends, which lost 5 bases and 1 base, there was a span of 12 bases. This CDR3 is built from 15 residues. Germline CDR1 and CDR2: LNHNV and YYDKDF (reference sequence). The CDR3 DNA follows: TGTGCCACCAGCGCTTCCCCGGGGAGCAATCAGCCCCAGCATTTT. Protein: CATSASPGSNQPQHF.

The V gene is TRBV19, the J gene TRBJ2-1, with 9 bases matching TRBD2. The germline V gene encodes CDR1 LNHDA and CDR2 SQIVND (reference sequence). V was clipped by 7 bases and J by 4 bases; unmatched bases: 8. CDR3 length: 15 amino acids. Written as DNA, the CDR3 is TGTGCCAGTACCATAGCGGGGGCCCTTTACAATGAGCAGTTCTTC. It translates to CASTIAGALYNEQFF.

The count of this clone is one. V gene TRBV4-2 combines with J gene TRBJ1-4; a weak D match, TRBD1 (5 bases). The CDR3 runs 13 residues. V gave up 0 bases and J gave up 11 bases, with 10 bases separating them. Germline V gives CDR1 LGHNA, CDR2 YNFKEQ. The CDR3: CASSQDDRPKLFF. The DNA for the CDR3 is TGTGCCAGCAGCCAAGATGACAGACCCAAACTGTTTTTT.